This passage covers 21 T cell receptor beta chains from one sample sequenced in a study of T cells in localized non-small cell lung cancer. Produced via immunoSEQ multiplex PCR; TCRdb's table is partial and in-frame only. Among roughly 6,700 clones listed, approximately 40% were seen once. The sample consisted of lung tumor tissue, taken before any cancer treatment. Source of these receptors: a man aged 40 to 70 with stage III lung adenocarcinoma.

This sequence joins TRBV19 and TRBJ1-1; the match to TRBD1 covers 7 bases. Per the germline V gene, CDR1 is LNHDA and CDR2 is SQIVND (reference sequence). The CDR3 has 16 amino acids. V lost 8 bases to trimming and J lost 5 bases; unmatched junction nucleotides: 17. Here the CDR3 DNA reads TGTGCCAGTCGCACTCCCCTGGGAGGGGGCTGGACTGAAGCTTTCTTT. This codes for CASRTPLGGGWTEAFF.

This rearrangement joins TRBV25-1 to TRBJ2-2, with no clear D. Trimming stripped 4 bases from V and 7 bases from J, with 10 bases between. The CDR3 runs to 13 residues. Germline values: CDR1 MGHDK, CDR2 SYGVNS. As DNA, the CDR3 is TGTGCCAGCAGTGTTTGGTATAACGGGGAGCTGTTTTTT. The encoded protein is CASSVWYNGELFF.

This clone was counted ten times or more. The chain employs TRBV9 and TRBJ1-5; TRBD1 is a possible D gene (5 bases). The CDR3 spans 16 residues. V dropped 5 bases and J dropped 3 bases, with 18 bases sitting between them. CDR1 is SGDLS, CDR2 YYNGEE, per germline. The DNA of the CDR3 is TGTGCCAGCAGTCCTCAGGGAGGGGACTACAATCAGCCCCAGCATTTT. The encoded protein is CASSPQGGDYNQPQHF.

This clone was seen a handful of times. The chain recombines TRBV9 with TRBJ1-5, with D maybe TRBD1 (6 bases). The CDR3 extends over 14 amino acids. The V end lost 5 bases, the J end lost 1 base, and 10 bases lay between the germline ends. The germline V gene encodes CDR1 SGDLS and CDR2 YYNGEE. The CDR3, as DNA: TGTGCCAGCAGTCGGACAGTGAGCAATCAGCCCCAGCATTTT. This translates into CASSRTVSNQPQHF.

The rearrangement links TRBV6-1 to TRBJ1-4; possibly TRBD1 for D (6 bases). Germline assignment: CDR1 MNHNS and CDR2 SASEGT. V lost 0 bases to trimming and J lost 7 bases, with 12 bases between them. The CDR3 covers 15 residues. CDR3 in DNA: TGTGCCAGCAGTGAAGCGCGAGGGGGGATTGAAAAACTGTTTTTT. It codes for CASSEARGGIEKLFF.

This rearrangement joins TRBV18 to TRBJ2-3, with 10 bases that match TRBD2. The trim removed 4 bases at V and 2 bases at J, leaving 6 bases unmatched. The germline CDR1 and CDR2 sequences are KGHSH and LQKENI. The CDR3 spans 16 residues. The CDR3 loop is CASSLSGGRDTDTQYF. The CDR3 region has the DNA TGTGCCAGCTCACTTAGCGGGGGGCGAGACACAGATACGCAGTATTTT.

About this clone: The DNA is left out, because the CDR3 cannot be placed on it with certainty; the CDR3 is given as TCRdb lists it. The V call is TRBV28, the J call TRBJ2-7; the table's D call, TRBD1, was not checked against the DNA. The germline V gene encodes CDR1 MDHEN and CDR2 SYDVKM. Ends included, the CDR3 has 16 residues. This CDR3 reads CASSLEGTGVSHEQYF.

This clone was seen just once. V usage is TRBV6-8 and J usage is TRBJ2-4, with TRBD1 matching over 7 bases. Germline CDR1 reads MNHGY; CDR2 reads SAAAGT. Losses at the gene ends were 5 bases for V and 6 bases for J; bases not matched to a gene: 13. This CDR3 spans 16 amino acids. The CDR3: CASSRRQGTTGNIQYF. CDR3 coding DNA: TGTGCCAGCAGTCGAAGACAGGGAACCACCGGAAACATTCAGTACTTC.

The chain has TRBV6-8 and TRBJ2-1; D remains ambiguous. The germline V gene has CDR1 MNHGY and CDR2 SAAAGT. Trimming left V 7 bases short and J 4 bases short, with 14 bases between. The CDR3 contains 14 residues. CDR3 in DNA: TGTGCCAGCACCCATAGGGTAGGATACAATGAGCAGTTCTTC. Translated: CASTHRVGYNEQFF.

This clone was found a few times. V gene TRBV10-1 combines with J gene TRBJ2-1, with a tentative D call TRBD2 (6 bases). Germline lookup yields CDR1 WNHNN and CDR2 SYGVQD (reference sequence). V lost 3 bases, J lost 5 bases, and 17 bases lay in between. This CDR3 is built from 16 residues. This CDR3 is CASSDMTPGLNNEQFF. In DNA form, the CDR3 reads TGCGCCAGCAGTGATATGACCCCGGGACTGAACAATGAGCAGTTCTTC.

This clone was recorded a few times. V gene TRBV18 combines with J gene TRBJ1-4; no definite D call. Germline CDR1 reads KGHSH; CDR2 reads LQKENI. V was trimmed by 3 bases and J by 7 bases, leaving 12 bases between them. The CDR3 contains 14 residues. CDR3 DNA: TGTGCCAGCTCACCTAGAGGCGCGGCTGAAAAACTGTTTTTT. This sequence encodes CASSPRGAAEKLFF. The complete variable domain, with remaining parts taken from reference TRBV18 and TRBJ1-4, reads NAGVMQNPRHLVRRRGQEARLRCSPMKGHSHVYWYRQLPEEGLKFMVYLQKENIIDESGMPKERFSAEFPKEGPSILRIQQVVRGDSAAYFCASSPRGAAEKLFFGSGTQLSVL.

CDR3: CASSQLLLGQDPEAFF. In nucleotides, the CDR3 is TGCGCCAGCAGTCAACTCCTCTTAGGACAGGACCCTGAAGCTTTCTTT. This rearrangement joins TRBV23-1 to TRBJ1-1; 7 bases fit TRBD1. TRBV23-1 falls under the ORF class, with uncertain function. CDR3 size: 16 residues. J was trimmed by 6 bases and V by 2 bases; bases with no gene match: 12.

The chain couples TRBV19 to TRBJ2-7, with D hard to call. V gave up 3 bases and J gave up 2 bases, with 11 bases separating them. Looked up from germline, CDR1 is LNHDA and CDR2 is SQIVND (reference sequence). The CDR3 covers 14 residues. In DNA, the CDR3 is TGTGCCAGTAGTATGTGGCCGTTAACCTACGAGCAGTACTTC. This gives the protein CASSMWPLTYEQYF.

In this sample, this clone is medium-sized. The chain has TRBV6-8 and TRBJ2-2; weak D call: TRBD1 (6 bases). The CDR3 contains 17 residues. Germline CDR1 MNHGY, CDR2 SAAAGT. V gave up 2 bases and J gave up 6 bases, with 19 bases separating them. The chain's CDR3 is CASSYNRVRGLSGELFF. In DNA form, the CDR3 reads TGTGCCAGCAGTTACAACAGGGTCCGCGGGTTGTCCGGGGAGCTGTTTTTT.

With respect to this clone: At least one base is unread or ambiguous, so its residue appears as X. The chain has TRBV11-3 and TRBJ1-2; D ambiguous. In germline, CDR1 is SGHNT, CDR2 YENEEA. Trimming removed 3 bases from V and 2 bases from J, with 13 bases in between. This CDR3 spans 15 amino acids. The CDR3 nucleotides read TGTGCCAGCAGCTTCAYGAGACGGAGCAACTATGGCTACACCTTC. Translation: CASSFXRRSNYGYTF.

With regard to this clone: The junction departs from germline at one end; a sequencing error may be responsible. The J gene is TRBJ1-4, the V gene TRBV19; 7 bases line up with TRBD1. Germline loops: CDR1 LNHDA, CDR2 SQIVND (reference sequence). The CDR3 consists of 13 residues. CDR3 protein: CASSLGQNAPGNF. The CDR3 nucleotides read TGTGCCAGTAGTTTGGGACAGAATGCCCCCGGCAATTTT.

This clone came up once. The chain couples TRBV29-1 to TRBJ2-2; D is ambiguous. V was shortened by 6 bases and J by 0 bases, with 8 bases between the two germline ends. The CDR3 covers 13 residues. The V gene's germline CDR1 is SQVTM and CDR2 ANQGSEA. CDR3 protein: CSVSDANTGELFF. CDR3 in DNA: TGCAGCGTCAGCGACGCGAACACCGGGGAGCTGTTTTTT.

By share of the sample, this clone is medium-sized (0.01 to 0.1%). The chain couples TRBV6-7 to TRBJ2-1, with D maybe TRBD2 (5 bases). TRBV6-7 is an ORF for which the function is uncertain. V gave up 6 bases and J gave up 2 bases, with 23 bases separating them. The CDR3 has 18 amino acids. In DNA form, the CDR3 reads TGTGCCAGCAGCCTCCTTCCTAGTTCTCGGGGAACCTACAATGAGCAGTTCTTC. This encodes CASSLLPSSRGTYNEQFF.

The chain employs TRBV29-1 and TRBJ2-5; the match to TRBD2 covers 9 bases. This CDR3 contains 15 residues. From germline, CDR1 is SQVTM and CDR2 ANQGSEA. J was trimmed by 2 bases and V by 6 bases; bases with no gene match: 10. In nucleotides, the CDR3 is TGCAGCGTCGCAATGGGCGGGAGGGGGCAAGAGACCCAGTACTTC. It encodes CSVAMGGRGQETQYF.

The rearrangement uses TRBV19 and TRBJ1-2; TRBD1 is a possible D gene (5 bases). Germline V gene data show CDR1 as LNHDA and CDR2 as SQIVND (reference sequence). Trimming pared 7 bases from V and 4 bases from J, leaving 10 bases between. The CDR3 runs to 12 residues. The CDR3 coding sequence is TGTGCCAGTACCCAGGACACCTATGGCTACACCTTC. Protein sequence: CASTQDTYGYTF.

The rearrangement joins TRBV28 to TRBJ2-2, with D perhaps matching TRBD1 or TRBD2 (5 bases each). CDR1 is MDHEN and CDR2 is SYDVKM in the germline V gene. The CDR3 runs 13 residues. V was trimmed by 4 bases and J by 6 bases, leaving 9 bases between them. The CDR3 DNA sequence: TGTGCCAGCAGTTGGGGACCTCCCGGGGAGCTGTTTTTT. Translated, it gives CASSWGPPGELFF.